Reported below is one T cell receptor beta chain. What it recognizes is unknown. Germline CDR1 is MNHEY and CDR2 is SVGAGI. J was trimmed by 11 bases and V by 6 bases; bases with no gene match: 12. This CDR3 spans 13 amino acids. This entry comes from a study of T cell responses to AZD1222 COVID-19 vaccine. General study points: Of the AZD1222 recipients, only 5 to 7 were seropositive at baseline.

The repertoire was sequenced with immunoSEQ multiplex PCR; TCRdb's copy has only in-frame clones and lacks some. The sample includes roughly 140,000 clones, over 90% of them seen just once. Sequences were derived from peripheral blood, sampled 28 days after the second AZD1222 dose. This clonotype was sampled from an adult who received the AZD1222 COVID-19 vaccine. This chain uses TRBV6-5 with TRBJ1-1; TRBD1 aligns across 7 bases. The CDR3 loop reads CASRSTGTAMAFF. CDR3 nucleotides: TGTGCCAGCAGATCGACCGGGACAGCCATGGCTTTCTTT.